This entry concerns a single T cell receptor (beta chain). These data come from a study of shared clonotypes between healthy human individuals. The table came from immunoSEQ multiplex PCR; TCRdb's copy has only in-frame clones and leaves some out. The data contain approximately 2,200,000 clones, 85% to 95% of them singletons. CD45RO-negative, CCR7-selected cells formed the naive CD8 fraction, which excluded terminally differentiated effector memory CD45RA+ cells. All of the donors resided in Nashville, Tennessee, and each was a Caucasian adult. The sample was naive CD8+ T cells from PBMCs. This TCR came from a man younger than 30 in good health. Some clones in this sample may be carry-over from other donors' samples.

The CDR3 DNA reads as TGTGCCAGCAGCCTCCCCACAGACCCAAGGGGAAACACCATATATTTT. It translates to CASSLPTDPRGNTIYF. The genes are TRBV14 and TRBJ1-3; D uncertain. Germline lookup yields CDR1 SGHDN and CDR2 FVKESK. V shed 4 bases and J shed 4 bases, with 17 bases lying between them. CDR3 size: 16 residues.